This T cell receptor (beta chain) came from a study of blood T cell repertoires in COVID-19. Some clones are missing from TCRdb's copy, which holds only in-frame ones; the method was immunoSEQ multiplex PCR. This repertoire shows 250,000 or so clones, about 90% found once; its top ten account for approximately 1.4%. CDR3 length: 11 amino acids. V was cut by 0 bases and J by 5 bases, with 4 bases left in between. Looked up from germline, CDR1 is SQVTM and CDR2 is ANQGSEA. Sequenced: peripheral blood. The chain employs TRBV29-1 and TRBJ1-2; the D is unclear. The TCR sequence derives from a woman aged 40 to 50 who had recovered from COVID-19. The chain's CDR3 is CSVEDRYGYTF. The CDR3 nucleotides read TGCAGCGTTGAAGATCGGTATGGCTACACCTTC.